These 9 T cell receptor beta chains share one sample of origin, sequenced in a study of CD8+CD57+ T cells in acquired aplastic anemia (dated by TCRdb to the late 2010s). TCRdb records Illumina HiSeq 2000 as the sequencer. Genomic DNA served as template for TCR beta VDJ combination and CDR3 sequence profiling. The raw public data were reprocessed by TCRdb itself: fastp quality trimming at Q25, MiXCR clonotype calling, in-frame beta chains only. CDR3 protein duplicates are merged, each entry listing the most common genes and DNA. For this sample the table gives about 120,000 distinct CDR3 sequences, of which approximately 50% were detected only once. Of the sample, 25% to 30% falls within the top ten clones. Flow cytometry had shown CD8+CD57+ cell expansion in the patients selected for sequencing. Sequencing input: sorted CD4+, CD8+, or CD8+CD57+ T cells (not recorded which) from PBMCs. These receptors were obtained from a human donor with aplastic anemia.

The chain combines TRBV20-1 with TRBJ2-1; 9 bases fit TRBD2. Germline V gives CDR1 DFQATT, CDR2 SNEGSKA (reference sequence). This CDR3 is built from 14 residues. Trimming took 2 bases from V and 9 from J; bases not matched to a gene: 8. The CDR3 DNA is TGCAGTGCTAGATTCAGCGGGAGGAGAGTTGAGCAGTTCTTC. Its protein product is CSARFSGRRVEQFF.

This clonotype showed up just a few times. Being one base from a much bigger clone, this may be a read error. The chain joins TRBV5-4 to TRBJ1-1, with a weak D call TRBD1 (5 bases). V was pared by 4 bases and J by 4 bases, with 17 bases between. The CDR3 is made up of 15 amino acids. Germline-derived CDR1 and CDR2 are SGHNT and YYREEE (reference sequence). DNA of the CDR3: TGTGCCAGCAGCGGAACACAGGCATCTTTCACTGAAGCTTTCTTT. It is translated as CASSGTQASFTEAFF.

This clonotype was recorded a few times. The chain is built from TRBV19 and TRBJ1-6, with D maybe TRBD1 (6 bases). Trimming pared 5 bases from V and 7 bases from J, leaving 9 bases between. This CDR3 has 13 residues. The germline V gene encodes CDR1 LNHDA and CDR2 SQIVND (reference sequence). The CDR3, as DNA: TGTGCCAGTAGTCCCCAGGGGAATTCACCCCTCCACTTT. This codes for CASSPQGNSPLHF.

The rearrangement uses TRBV19 and TRBJ2-3, with 7 bases that match TRBD2. Trimming cost V 10 bases and J 3 bases; bases outside gene matches: 10. Per the germline V gene, CDR1 is LNHDA and CDR2 is SQIVND (reference sequence). The CDR3 loop spans 14 amino acids. This CDR3 reads CATREAGITDTQYF. DNA of the CDR3: TGTGCCACGCGAGAAGCGGGGATAACAGATACGCAGTATTTT.

This clonotype has just one count. This chain's CDR3 is CAISKTGLYGYTF. DNA of the CDR3: TGTGCCATCAGTAAGACAGGACTCTATGGCTACACCTTC. J is TRBJ1-2 and V is TRBV10-3; TRBD1 might be the D (6 bases). Germline CDR1 ENHRY, CDR2 SYGVKD. V was clipped by 5 bases and J by 4 bases, with 11 bases between them. This CDR3 is built from 13 residues.

The genes are TRBV7-6 and TRBJ2-7; 7 bases are shared with TRBD2. CDR1 and CDR2 from the germline V gene are SGHVS and FNYEAQ. The CDR3 covers 20 residues. V was pared by 2 bases and J by 0 bases, with 19 bases of the junction left unmatched. Written as DNA, the CDR3 is TGTGCCAGCAGCTTATATGGAGGGAGCGGGAAATACCCCCGCTCCTACGAGCAGTACTTC. Protein sequence: CASSLYGGSGKYPRSYEQYF. The whole variable domain, filled in from reference TRBV7-6 and TRBJ2-7, reads GAGVSQSPRYKVTKRGQDVALRCDPISGHVSLYWYRQALGQGPEFLTYFNYEAQQDKSGLPNDRFSAERPEGSISTLTIQRTEQRDSAMYRCASSLYGGSGKYPRSYEQYFGPGTRLTVT.

V and J are TRBV11-2 and TRBJ2-2; possible D gene TRBD2, 6 bases. Germline values: CDR1 SGHAT, CDR2 FQNNGV. This CDR3 is built from 15 residues. V gave up 5 bases and J gave up 1 base, with 11 bases separating them. CDR3 sequence (DNA): TGTGCCAGCAGCCAGAGGGGACTGAACACCGGGGAGCTGTTTTTT. It codes for CASSQRGLNTGELFF.

This clonotype was seen once. V usage is TRBV20-1 and J usage is TRBJ1-6; possibly TRBD1 for D (5 bases). Trimming removed 3 bases at V and 10 bases at J, with 19 bases between. The CDR3 loop spans 15 amino acids. CDR1 DFQATT and CDR2 SNEGSKA come from the germline V gene (reference sequence). The CDR3 DNA sequence: TGCAGTGCTAGGGGGGACGGGAAGGGTTCCTCACCCCTCCACTTT. It translates to CSARGDGKGSSPLHF.

J is TRBJ2-7 and V is TRBV24-1; maybe TRBD1 (5 bases). V was pared by 4 bases and J by 10 bases, with 16 bases between. The germline CDR1 and CDR2 sequences are KGHDR and SFDVKD. The CDR3 extends over 13 amino acids. The CDR3 loop is CATSEGLRDSQYF. The CDR3 coding sequence is TGTGCCACCAGTGAGGGCCTCCGTGACAGCCAGTACTTC.